This T cell receptor beta chain was found in a study of CD8+ T cells in alopecia areata. cDNA reverse transcribed from extracted RNA served as the sequencing template. The data were produced by immunoSEQ multiplex PCR, yet TCRdb's version contains in-frame clones alone and is incomplete. Seen here are 150,000 to 200,000 clones, roughly 60% observed once, and the top ten hold approximately 1%. With regard to this clone: The antigen remains unidentified.

Study-wide findings and caveats: In lesional scalp, particularly from alopecia totalis/universalis, clonality was higher than in normal scalp. Just one nonresponder means the tie between baseline CD8+ expansion and response stays uncertain.

Treatment specified: oral pan-JAK inhibitor, 5-10 mg twice daily. The sequence was obtained from a human donor with alopecia areata. The input for sequencing was CD4+ T cells sorted from blood, taken at week 24, from a patient treated with tofacitinib.

DNA for the CDR3: TGCGCCAGCAGCTTTGGGGCCCCCTTCTCCGAGCAGTACTTC. Translating it yields CASSFGAPFSEQYF. The chain employs TRBV5-1 and TRBJ2-7; a weak D match, TRBD1 (5 bases). Between the trimmed V and J ends, which lost 2 bases and 6 bases, there was a span of 15 bases. CDR1 is SGHRS and CDR2 is YFSETQ in the germline V gene. The CDR3 extends over 14 amino acids.